The 5 T cell receptor beta chains given below trace back to one sample, sequenced in a study of siplizumab effects on memory and regulatory T cells. TCRdb keeps only in-frame clones here, not all; method: immunoSEQ multiplex PCR. The table has more than 85,000 clones, approximately 90% seen once. Input material: CD4+ T cells sorted from blood. These receptors came from a human donor in good health.

The rearrangement links TRBV9 to TRBJ2-2; D gene unclear. The CDR3 is 15 residues long. Germline CDR1 and CDR2: SGDLS and YYNGEE. Trimming pared 6 bases from V and 4 bases from J, leaving 16 bases between. CDR3 DNA: TGTGCCAGCACCCCTCGGGTGTGGGGCACCGGGGAGCTGTTTTTT. It translates to CASTPRVWGTGELFF.

The V and J genes are TRBV7-2 and TRBJ1-2; the match to TRBD1 covers 9 bases. CDR1 is SGHTA and CDR2 is FQGNSA in the germline V gene. The length of the CDR3 is 16 residues. V was clipped by 5 bases and J by 4 bases; unmatched bases: 11. CDR3 in amino acids: CASSVRPGQGAYGYTF. The CDR3 DNA is TGTGCCAGCAGCGTAAGGCCGGGACAGGGAGCCTATGGCTACACCTTC. The full variable domain, completed using reference TRBV7-2 and TRBJ1-2, is GAGVSQSPSNKVTEKGKDVELRCDPISGHTALYWYRQSLGQGLEFLIYFQGNSAPDKSGLPSDRFSAERTGGSVSTLTIQRTQQEDSAVYLCASSVRPGQGAYGYTFGSGTRLTVV.

The V gene is TRBV7-3, the J gene TRBJ2-2; 7 bases are a match to TRBD1. The V segment lost 8 bases and the J segment 0 bases; nucleotides outside the gene matches: 0. The germline gives CDR1 SGHTA, CDR2 FQGTGA. The length of the CDR3 is 13 residues. CDR3 loop: CASGQANTGELFF. The CDR3 region has the DNA TGTGCCAGCGGACAGGCGAACACCGGGGAGCTGTTTTTT.

The J gene is TRBJ2-7, the V gene TRBV5-1; possibly TRBD2 for D (5 bases). Germline lookup yields CDR1 SGHRS and CDR2 YFSETQ. This CDR3 has 15 residues. V gave up 6 bases and J gave up 6 bases, with 22 bases separating them. Here the CDR3 reads CASTRGFGPMSEQYF. In nucleotides, the CDR3 is TGCGCCAGCACCCGGGGTTTCGGCCCTATGAGCGAGCAGTACTTC.

Notes on this clone: The same CDR3 is also encoded by other DNA sequences in this sample. The V gene is TRBV6-5, the J gene TRBJ1-2, with D perhaps TRBD1 (6 bases). CDR1 and CDR2 from the germline V gene are MNHEY and SVGAGI. Trimming left V 5 bases short and J 4 bases short, with 11 bases between. The CDR3 extends over 13 amino acids. CDR3 sequence reads: CASSRTGPYGYTF. The CDR3 nucleotides are TGTGCCAGCAGTCGTACAGGGCCCTATGGCTACACCTTC.